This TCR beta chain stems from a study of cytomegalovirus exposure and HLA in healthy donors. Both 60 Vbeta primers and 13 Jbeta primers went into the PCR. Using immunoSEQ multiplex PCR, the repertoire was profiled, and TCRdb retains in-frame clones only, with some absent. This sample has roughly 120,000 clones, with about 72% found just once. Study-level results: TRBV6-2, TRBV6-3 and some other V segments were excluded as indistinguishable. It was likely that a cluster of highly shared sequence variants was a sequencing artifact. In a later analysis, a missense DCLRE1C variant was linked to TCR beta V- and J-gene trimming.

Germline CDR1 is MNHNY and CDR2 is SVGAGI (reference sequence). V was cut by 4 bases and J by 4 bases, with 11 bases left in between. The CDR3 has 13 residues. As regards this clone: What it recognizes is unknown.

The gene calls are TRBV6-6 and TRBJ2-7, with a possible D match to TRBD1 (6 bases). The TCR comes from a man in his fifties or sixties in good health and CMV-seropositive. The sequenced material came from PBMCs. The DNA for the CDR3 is TGTGCCAGCAGTTCGGACAGCTTATACGAGCAGTACTTC. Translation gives CASSSDSLYEQYF.